This entry lists 4 T cell receptor beta chains sequenced from one sample in a study of cytomegalovirus exposure and HLA in healthy donors. The study ran its PCR with 60 Vbeta and 13 Jbeta primers. The data were produced by immunoSEQ multiplex PCR, yet TCRdb's version contains in-frame clones alone and is incomplete. The data show fewer than 250,000 clones, 65% to 75% seen once. The sample taken for sequencing was PBMCs. The receptors stem from a woman in her 30s in good health and CMV-seronegative.

This chain uses TRBV4-1 with TRBJ2-7; 8 nucleotides match TRBD1. The germline gives CDR1 MGHRA, CDR2 YSYEKL. CDR3 length: 16 residues. The ends lost 1 base at V and 5 bases at J; junction bases unmatched: 10. The CDR3 coding sequence is TGCGCCAGCAGCCAAGTGCTCCGGGGACAGGTGAACGAGCAGTACTTC. Encoded protein: CASSQVLRGQVNEQYF.

The V gene is TRBV12-1, the J gene TRBJ2-5; the table's TRBD2 call for D was not verified on the DNA. TRBV12-1 is labeled a pseudogene. CDR3 length equals 16 residues. In DNA form, the CDR3 reads TGTGCCAGCAGCCCTCCTTCGGGGGAAGACCAAGAGACCCAGTACTTC. This sequence encodes CASSPPSGEDQETQYF.

Points on this clone: The junction and the germline gene differ at one end; a read error may be behind it. V usage is TRBV7-9 and J usage is TRBJ2-1, with D possibly being TRBD1 (5 bases). Germline CDR1 is SEHNR and CDR2 is FQNEAQ (reference sequence). The CDR3 runs to 12 residues. CDR3 DNA sequence: TGTTCCAGCAGCCCCCAGGGTAATGAGCAGTTCTTC. Translating gives CSSSPQGNEQFF. Variable domain in full (rest from reference TRBV7-9 and TRBJ2-1): DTGVSQNPRHKITKRGQNVTFRCDPISEHNRLYWYRQTLGQGPEFLTYFQNEAQLEKSRLLSDRFSAERPKGSFSTLEIQRTEQGDSAMYLCSSSPQGNEQFFGPGTRLTVL.

The V and J genes are TRBV19 and TRBJ1-1; D might be TRBD1 (5 bases). Per the germline V gene, CDR1 is LNHDA and CDR2 is SQIVND (reference sequence). V lost 1 base and J lost 10, with 19 bases in between. The length of the CDR3 is 15 residues. DNA for the CDR3: TGTGCCAGTAGTATAGGTGGAGTCGCCTCGGGGGTAGCTTTCTTT. Protein: CASSIGGVASGVAFF.